What follows describes a single T cell receptor (beta chain). What antigen it recognizes has not been identified. There are no base qualities to consult, and no much larger clone falls within one base. The sample comes from a study of blood T cell repertoires in COVID-19 (dated by TCRdb to 2020 to 2022). For the wider study: Samples from collaborators originated in the United States, Italy and Spain and spanned both the acute and convalescent phases of COVID-19. Nearly every sample came with metadata listing a de-identified subject ID, COVID-19 status, age in years and sex. The material from the prospective study consisted of cDNA or gDNA derived from T cells, B-cell-depleted T cells, or PBMCs. Samples were obtained from the ongoing ImmuneRACE study (first 160 participants) and from about 1,300 subjects provided by 6 global collaborators. HLA class I and class II types, where available, came from metadata supplied by the sample provider rather than from assay-based typing. The repertoires were made available in a free public database intended to serve as a resource for research on the immune response to SARS-CoV-2. The dataset comprised deeply sampled blood TCRbeta repertoires from subjects exposed to, actively infected with, or recovered from COVID-19. What the work shows at the level of the full study, not this receptor alone: How much clinical and demographic metadata was included differed by source and by participant, and the metadata was provided uncurated.

TCRbeta CDR3 regions were amplified from genomic DNA by means of the immunoSEQ Assay, a bias-controlled multiplex PCR. The study's own analysis went as follows. Within the assay, amplification of reference gene primers was used to estimate how many nucleated cells each sample contained. To quantify the absolute abundance of each unique TCRbeta CDR3 rearrangement, sequence reads were collapsed and filtered. Productive Simpson clonality was computed per sample as the square root of Simpson's diversity index over productive rearrangements. TCRdb obtained this table from immuneACCESS and retained in-frame rearrangements with V and J assigned. These tables miss some clones; where compared with another copy, unresolved V genes account for less than half of the shortfall, and the remainder is unexplained. Clonal size and the V and J genes are those of that table, whereas D and trimming came from the DNA. In this sample the table shows about 240,000 clones, about 79% of which occur a single time. Roughly a tenth of the sample rests with the top ten.

Whole blood was collected in K2EDTA tubes by collaborating institutions according to the institutions' own protocols. For TCRbeta analysis, collaborators shipped samples as frozen whole blood, isolated PBMCs, or DNA extracted from either of those sample types. The sequence derives from a woman over 75 with acute or convalescent COVID-19. The specimen sequenced was peripheral blood.

The CDR3 has the sequence CATSDLGGGTDTQYF. The nucleotides read TGTGCCACCAGTGATTTAGGCGGGGGAACAGATACGCAGTATTTT. Recombination linked TRBV24-1 to TRBJ2-3, and 7 junctional nucleotides match TRBD2. Its CDR3 holds 15 amino acids, cysteine through phenylalanine. Only the CDR3 region is kept as DNA, spanning 45 bases read in frame from base 1. Clipping removes 1 base from V and 3 bases from J, with 3 as the unmatched junction base count. According to the germline V gene, CDR1 reads KGHDR and CDR2 reads SFDVKD.